The rows below give T cell receptor beta chains drawn from one sample of a study of T cells in Graves' hyperthyroidism and ophthalmopathy. One entry per CDR3 protein, called by TCRdb with MiXCR from the multiplex PCR reads. The sample lists 250,000 to 300,000 distinct CDR3 sequences, about 13% occurring once. The specimen was blood. These receptors all stem from a woman in her thirties or forties with Graves' hyperthyroidism. The CDR3 runs from the conserved cysteine through the conserved F or W. The order of the fields is J gene, V gene, D gene, clone size, CDR3 protein, CDR3 DNA. A D gene is named only where the DNA matches it firmly. Part of the rows lack a size; the others show once, few, many or a class for expanded clones.

j_call: TRBJ2-3
v_call: TRBV7-9
d_call: -
clone_size: many
cdr3_aa: CASSLGRRTDTQYF
cdr3_nt: TGTGCCAGCAGCTTGGGGCGGCGCACAGATACGCAGTATTTT

j_call: TRBJ2-1
v_call: TRBV28
d_call: -
clone_size: many
cdr3_aa: CASSLRGALQFF
cdr3_nt: TGTGCCAGCAGCCTACGGGGGGCTTTGCAGTTCTTC

j_call: TRBJ2-2
v_call: TRBV5-1
d_call: TRBD1
clone_size: many
cdr3_aa: CASSEAGQGAITGELFF
cdr3_nt: TGCGCCAGCAGCGAGGCCGGACAGGGGGCAATCACCGGGGAGCTGTTTTTT

j_call: TRBJ2-1
v_call: TRBV27
d_call: TRBD1
clone_size: many
cdr3_aa: CASRTGGRHEQFF
cdr3_nt: TGTGCCAGTCGGACAGGCGGTCGACATGAGCAGTTCTTC

j_call: TRBJ1-1
v_call: TRBV9
d_call: -
clone_size: many
cdr3_aa: CASSLTTPREPTEAFF
cdr3_nt: TGTGCCAGCAGCCTCACCACCCCCAGGGAACCCACTGAAGCTTTCTTT

j_call: TRBJ2-4
v_call: TRBV6-6
d_call: TRBD1
clone_size: many
cdr3_aa: CASSYAGQGWIQYF
cdr3_nt: TGTGCCAGCAGTTACGCCGGACAGGGGTGGATTCAGTACTTC

j_call: TRBJ1-1
v_call: TRBV27
d_call: TRBD1
clone_size: many
cdr3_aa: CASSPQGDFTEAFF
cdr3_nt: TGTGCCAGCAGTCCACAGGGGGACTTCACTGAAGCTTTCTTT

j_call: TRBJ2-7
v_call: TRBV19
d_call: TRBD2
clone_size: -
cdr3_aa: CASSRARTSGPYEQYF
cdr3_nt: TGTGCCAGTAGCCGCGCTCGGACTAGCGGGCCCTACGAGCAGTACTTC

j_call: TRBJ1-1
v_call: TRBV30
d_call: -
clone_size: many
cdr3_aa: CAFLQRSAEAFF
cdr3_nt: TGTGCCTTCCTACAGCGGTCGGCTGAAGCTTTCTTT

j_call: TRBJ2-7
v_call: TRBV6-6
d_call: -
clone_size: many
cdr3_aa: CASSYSGAQDSYEQYF
cdr3_nt: TGTGCCAGCAGTTACTCCGGGGCACAGGACAGTTACGAGCAGTACTTC